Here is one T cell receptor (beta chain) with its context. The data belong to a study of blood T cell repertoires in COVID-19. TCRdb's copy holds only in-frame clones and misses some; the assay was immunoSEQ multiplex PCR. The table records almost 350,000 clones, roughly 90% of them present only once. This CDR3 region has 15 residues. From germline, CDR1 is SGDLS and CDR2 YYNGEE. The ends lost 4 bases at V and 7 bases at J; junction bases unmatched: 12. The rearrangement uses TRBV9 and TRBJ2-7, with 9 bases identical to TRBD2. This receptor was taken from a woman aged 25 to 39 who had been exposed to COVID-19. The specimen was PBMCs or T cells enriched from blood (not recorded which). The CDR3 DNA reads TGTGCCAGCAGCCCCTCCGCGGGGGGGGACCAAGAGCAGTACTTC. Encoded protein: CASSPSAGGDQEQYF.